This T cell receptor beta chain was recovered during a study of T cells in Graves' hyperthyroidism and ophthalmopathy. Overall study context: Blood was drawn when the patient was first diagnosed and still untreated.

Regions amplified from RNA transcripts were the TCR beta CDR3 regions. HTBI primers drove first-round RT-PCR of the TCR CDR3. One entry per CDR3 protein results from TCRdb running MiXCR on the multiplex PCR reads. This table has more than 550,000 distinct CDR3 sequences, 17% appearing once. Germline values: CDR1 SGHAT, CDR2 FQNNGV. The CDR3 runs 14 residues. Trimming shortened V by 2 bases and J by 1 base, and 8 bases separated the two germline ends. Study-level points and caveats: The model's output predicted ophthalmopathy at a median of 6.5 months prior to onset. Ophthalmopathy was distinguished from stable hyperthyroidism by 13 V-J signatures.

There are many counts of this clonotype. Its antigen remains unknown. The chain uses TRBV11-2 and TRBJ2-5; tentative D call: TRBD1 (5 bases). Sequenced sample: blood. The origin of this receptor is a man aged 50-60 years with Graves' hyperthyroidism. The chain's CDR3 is CASSLLQGQETQYF. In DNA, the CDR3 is TGTGCCAGCAGCTTACTGCAGGGCCAAGAGACCCAGTACTTC.